This passage covers 19 T cell receptor beta chains from one sample sequenced in a study of OX40 agonist ivuxolimab in advanced cancers. Profiled with immunoSEQ multiplex PCR; TCRdb holds only in-frame clones, not every one. The sample includes some 41,000 clones, under 95% of them seen just once. This specimen consisted of CD4+ or CD8+ T cells sorted from blood, obtained in a trial of the OX40 agonist ivuxolimab. Source of these receptors: an adult with an advanced solid tumor such as melanoma, head and neck, liver or kidney cancer.

The rearrangement links TRBV10-2 to TRBJ1-2; no definite D call. The length of the CDR3 is 13 residues. The V and J ends lost 2 bases and 6 bases respectively, with 10 bases between them. The germline V gene encodes CDR1 WSHSY and CDR2 SAAADI. In DNA, the CDR3 is TGCGCCAGCAGTGAGGGGTATGAGGATGGCTACACCTTC. Its protein is CASSEGYEDGYTF.

The rearrangement uses TRBV5-4 and TRBJ1-1; TRBD1 matches 7 bases. After removal of 4 bases from V and 3 bases from J, the junction contained 6 bases not matched to a gene. Germline V gives CDR1 SGHNT, CDR2 YYREEE (reference sequence). The CDR3 covers 14 residues. CDR3 sequence (DNA): TGTGCCAGCAGCGGGGACAGTTACGACACTGAAGCTTTCTTT. Translating gives CASSGDSYDTEAFF.

This chain uses TRBV2 with TRBJ2-7, with 8 positions matching TRBD1. The V gene's germline CDR1 is SNHLY and CDR2 FYNNEI. V was pared by 6 bases and J by 0 bases, with 1 base of the junction left unmatched. The length of the CDR3 is 13 residues. In nucleotides, the CDR3 is TGTGCCAGCAGCGGGACAGGCTCCTACGAGCAGTACTTC. Its protein product is CASSGTGSYEQYF.

The chain couples TRBV28 to TRBJ2-7; D not resolved. The germline CDR1 and CDR2 sequences are MDHEN and SYDVKM. The V gene lost 3 bases and the J gene lost 3 bases, with 3 bases spanning the gap. This CDR3 has 11 amino acids. CDR3 loop: CASSFFYEQYF. The CDR3 DNA reads TGTGCCAGCAGTTTTTTCTACGAGCAGTACTTC.

The chain has TRBV5-8 and TRBJ1-2; 8 bases are shared with TRBD1. Germline V gives CDR1 SGHTS, CDR2 YDEGEE. V dropped 4 bases and J dropped 7; count of bases not matched to a gene: 12. This CDR3 spans 15 amino acids. As DNA, the CDR3 is TGTGCCAGCAGCGACCTGACAGGGGCGCAAGCTGGCTACACCTTC. Its translation: CASSDLTGAQAGYTF.

The chain has TRBV2 and TRBJ1-1; TRBD1 might be the D (6 bases). V gave up 7 bases and J gave up 1 base, with 13 bases separating them. The CDR3 runs to 14 residues. Germline V CDR1 and CDR2: SNHLY, FYNNEI. In DNA form, the CDR3 reads TGTGCCAGCACGGGGGGCCGCGAGAACACTGAAGCTTTCTTT. It translates to CASTGGRENTEAFF.

The V call is TRBV4-2, the J call TRBJ1-2; no definite D call. CDR3 size: 15 residues. Germline CDR1 LGHNA, CDR2 YNFKEQ. The V and J ends lost 4 bases and 8 bases respectively, with 20 bases between them. In DNA form, the CDR3 reads TGTGCCAGCAGCCCGTCGTTAGAGGTTTCGTACGGCTACACCTTC. It yields the protein CASSPSLEVSYGYTF.

The V gene is TRBV16, the J gene TRBJ2-7; 10 bases align to TRBD2. CDR1 KGHSY and CDR2 FQNENV come from the germline V gene. After removal of 0 bases from V and 4 bases from J, the junction contained 6 bases not matched to a gene. The CDR3 is 16 amino acids. The CDR3 DNA reads TGTGCCAGCAGCCAATCGAGGGGAGCGGGAGGGTACGAGCAGTACTTC. Translation: CASSQSRGAGGYEQYF.

This clone was seen once. The chain recombines TRBV27 with TRBJ2-1; 11 positions match TRBD2. There are 17 residues in the CDR3. V lost 8 bases to trimming and J lost 2 bases; unmatched junction nucleotides: 11. Per the germline V gene, CDR1 is MNHEY and CDR2 is SMNVEV (reference sequence). CDR3 coding DNA: TGTGCCAGCGGATCCTACCTAGCGGGGGGCACCTACAATGAGCAGTTCTTC. Amino acid sequence: CASGSYLAGGTYNEQFF.

This clone was seen just once. The rearrangement joins TRBV11-2 to TRBJ1-5; 10 nucleotides line up with TRBD1. Germline lookup yields CDR1 SGHAT and CDR2 FQNNGV. The CDR3 spans 14 residues. The trim removed 6 bases at V and 6 bases at J, leaving 5 bases unmatched. The DNA of the CDR3 is TGTGCCAGCAGTTACGACAGGGGGCCTCAGCCCCAGCATTTT. Protein sequence: CASSYDRGPQPQHF.

V usage is TRBV19 and J usage is TRBJ2-7, with 7 bases that match TRBD2. The germline V gene encodes CDR1 LNHDA and CDR2 SQIVND (reference sequence). The J segment lost 7 bases and the V segment lost 7 bases, leaving 10 bases of the junction unmatched. The CDR3 loop spans 13 amino acids. The CDR3 protein is CASTNGREREQYF. The CDR3 DNA is TGTGCCAGTACCAACGGGCGGGAGCGTGAGCAGTACTTC. The complete variable domain, with remaining parts taken from reference TRBV19 and TRBJ2-7, reads DGGITQSPKYLFRKEGQNVTLSCEQNLNHDAMYWYRQDPGQGLRLIYYSQIVNDFQKGDIAEGYSVSREKKESFPLTVTSAQKNPTAFYLCASTNGREREQYFGPGTRLTVT.

V gene TRBV28 combines with J gene TRBJ2-3; D perhaps matches TRBD2 (7 bases). This CDR3 is 18 amino acids long. Germline V gives CDR1 MDHEN, CDR2 SYDVKM. V gave up 5 bases and J gave up 2 bases, with 23 bases separating them. CDR3 sequence (DNA): TGTGCCAGCAGTCCAAGGGGGACTACCTACGGGTACACAGATACGCAGTATTTT. Encoded protein: CASSPRGTTYGYTDTQYF.

V gene TRBV13 combines with J gene TRBJ2-1; a weak D match, TRBD2 (5 bases). Germline V gives CDR1 PRHDT, CDR2 FYEKMQ (reference sequence). The V end lost 5 bases, the J end lost 4 bases, and 12 bases lay between the germline ends. This CDR3 has 14 amino acids. CDR3 amino acids: CASSDARAYNEQFF. DNA for the CDR3: TGTGCCAGCAGCGACGCGCGGGCTTACAATGAGCAGTTCTTC. The whole variable domain, remainder taken from reference TRBV13 and TRBJ2-1, is AAGVIQSPRHLIKEKRETATLKCYPIPRHDTVYWYQQGPGQDPQFLISFYEKMQSDKGSIPDRFSAQQFSDYHSELNMSSLELGDSALYFCASSDARAYNEQFFGPGTRLTVL.

This chain uses TRBV29-1 with TRBJ1-1, with no clear D. CDR1 is SQVTM, CDR2 ANQGSEA, per germline. The CDR3 sequence is 18 residues long. V shed 4 bases and J shed 0 bases, with 24 bases lying between them. The CDR3 region is CSVVVFQTQALMNTEAFF. The CDR3 bases are TGCAGCGTTGTTGTTTTCCAAACCCAGGCACTCATGAACACTGAAGCTTTCTTT.

The V and J genes are TRBV9 and TRBJ2-1, with 9 bases aligning to TRBD2. Germline V gives CDR1 SGDLS, CDR2 YYNGEE. The CDR3 loop spans 16 amino acids. V lost 3 bases and J lost 6; bases outside the gene matches: 10. The CDR3 protein is CASSGSRGLASNEQFF. The CDR3 region has the DNA TGTGCCAGCAGCGGGTCCAGGGGACTAGCTTCCAATGAGCAGTTCTTC. Complete variable domain (other parts from reference TRBV9 and TRBJ2-1): DSGVTQTPKHLITATGQRVTLRCSPRSGDLSVYWYQQSLDQGLQFLIQYYNGEERAKGNILERFSAQQFPDLHSELNLSSLELGDSALYFCASSGSRGLASNEQFFGPGTRLTVL.

In its sample, this clone was seen once. The chain links TRBV30 to TRBJ2-2; D is uncertain. Germline CDR1 is GTSNPN and CDR2 is SVGIG (reference sequence). Deletions cut 0 bases from V and 6 bases from J, with 14 bases between. The CDR3 loop spans 15 amino acids. CDR3 amino acids: CAWSVANWEPGELFF. The DNA of the CDR3 is TGTGCCTGGAGTGTAGCTAATTGGGAACCCGGGGAGCTGTTTTTT.

Written as DNA, the CDR3 is TGTGCCAGCAGGGGGGACAGGGGGTATTACGAGCAGTACTTC. Translation: CASRGDRGYYEQYF. The J gene is TRBJ2-7, the V gene TRBV2; 11 bases are a match to TRBD1. Unmatched junction bases numbered 5, after V lost 6 bases and J lost 4 bases. This CDR3 is built from 14 residues. Germline V lookup: CDR1 SNHLY, CDR2 FYNNEI.

This CDR3 is CASTPLAGSTDTQYF. CDR3 coding DNA: TGTGCCAGTACCCCCCTAGCGGGGAGCACAGATACGCAGTATTTT. The chain recombines TRBV19 with TRBJ2-3; TRBD2 matches 9 bases. This CDR3 comprises 15 residues. CDR1 is LNHDA and CDR2 is SQIVND in the germline V gene (reference sequence). The V and J ends lost 7 bases and 0 bases, in that order; junction bases with no gene match: 5.

The chain joins TRBV7-9 to TRBJ2-3, with 11 bases identical to TRBD2. The CDR3 totals 17 residues. Germline assignment: CDR1 SEHNR and CDR2 FQNEAQ (reference sequence). V gave up 3 bases and J gave up 2 bases; unmatched junction bases: 7. CDR3 amino acids: CASSLYTSGRDTDTQYF. DNA of the CDR3: TGTGCCAGCAGCTTGTACACTAGCGGGAGAGACACAGATACGCAGTATTTT.